This T cell receptor beta chain was recovered during a study of blood T cell repertoires in COVID-19. Study-wide background: The United States, Italy and Spain were the sources of the acute and convalescent COVID-19 samples. In each case, the material was cDNA or gDNA derived from T cells, B-cell-depleted T cells, or PBMCs.

This CDR3 has 14 residues. J gave up 4 bases and V 8 bases, and 6 bases lay outside the gene matches. Germline V lookup: CDR1 MNHEY, CDR2 SVGAGI. Per the study methods: Counts of nucleated cells, estimated from reference gene primer amplification, were obtained. The table came from immunoSEQ multiplex PCR; TCRdb's copy has only in-frame clones and leaves some out. V, J and clone size are taken as reported in that table, and D and trimming were inferred from the DNA itself. The sample has about 45,000 clones, nearly 80% seen once. The TCR comes from a man between 65 and 85 years old with acute or convalescent COVID-19. The sample comprised peripheral blood. The chain carries TRBV6-5 and TRBJ2-7; 12 bases match TRBD1. The CDR3 nucleotides are TGTGCCAGCGCCCGGGACAGGGGGCGATACGAGCAGTACTTC. It specifies CASARDRGRYEQYF.